Detailed here is one T cell receptor (beta chain). Its cognate antigen is unknown. Per the germline V gene, CDR1 is SEHNR and CDR2 is FQNEAQ (reference sequence). The CDR3 contains 17 residues. Deletions cut 5 bases from V and 5 bases from J, with 22 bases between. The source of the sample is a study of identical twins. Study results and caveats: Zero-insertion analyses might be partly confounded by invariant T cells like MAIT and iNKT.

TCRdb reanalysed the 5' RACE reads using MiXCR and keeps one entry per CDR3 protein. The profile shows a few hundred thousand distinct CDR3 sequences, roughly 18% of them singletons. Sequenced: naive T cells sorted from blood. V usage is TRBV7-9 and J usage is TRBJ2-1; the D gene is possibly TRBD2 (6 bases). The TCR sequence derives from a man aged 50 or older in good health. The CDR3 region is CASSPKFRTTRDNEQFF. Here the CDR3 DNA reads TGTGCCAGCAGCCCCAAATTTCGGACTACGCGGGACAATGAGCAGTTCTTC.